This is a list of T cell receptor beta chains from one sample in a study of shared clonotypes between healthy human individuals. Sequencing was performed with immunoSEQ multiplex PCR; in TCRdb, only in-frame clones are kept and a portion is missing. The table records 2 million to 2.5 million clones, around 95% of them present only once. The source material was naive CD4+ T cells sorted from blood. These receptors were collected from a man younger than 35 in good health. CDR3s include the opening cysteine and the closing phenylalanine or tryptophan. The size entry is marked missing in some rows and otherwise reads once, few, many or a size class.

abundance | j_gene | v_gene | CDR3aa
NA | TRBJ1-3 | TRBV5-5 | CASSLVITAGNTIYF
NA | TRBJ1-1 | TRBV10-3 | CAISVGGQGNTEAFF
NA | TRBJ2-2 | TRBV28 | CASWGVRELFF
NA | TRBJ2-2 | TRBV11-2 | CASSTHLNGPSNTGELFF
NA | TRBJ1-2 | TRBV6-5 | CASSYADKKYGYTF
NA | TRBJ2-1 | TRBV5-1 | CASSFDSGSYNEQFF
NA | TRBJ2-5 | TRBV4-3 | CASSQGEDGARGTQYF
NA | TRBJ2-1 | TRBV10-1 | CASSEAGAYNEQFF
NA | TRBJ2-3 | TRBV9 | CASSVEAGGQYF
NA | TRBJ1-5 | TRBV5-8 | CASSLTGQGHLHSNQPQHF
few | TRBJ1-5 | TRBV28 | CASRDSNQPQHF
NA | TRBJ2-7 | TRBV30 | CAWDRGLEQYF
NA | TRBJ1-3 | TRBV5-5 | CASSRGGDSGNTIYF
NA | TRBJ1-1 | TRBV7-9 | CASSFGWGNTEAFF
NA | TRBJ1-2 | TRBV25-1 | CASSPHSGTGYGYTF
NA | TRBJ1-2 | TRBV10-3 | CAISDTGGYTF